This TCR beta chain was obtained from a study of blood T cell repertoires in COVID-19. The wider study: Acute and convalescent COVID-19 samples came from the United States, Italy and Spain. T cells, B-cell-depleted T cells, or PBMCs supplied cDNA or gDNA.

Source study methods: Cell counts per sample came from amplifying reference gene primers. Measured with immunoSEQ multiplex PCR; TCRdb has only the in-frame clones, and not every one. The V and J calls and clone size are taken from that table; D and trimming were inferred from the DNA. The table lists 250,000 to 350,000 clones, 70% to 90% of them singletons. CDR3 size: 19 residues. Trimming at V came to 4 bases and at J to 6 bases, leaving 19 bases not matched to a gene. Germline CDR1 and CDR2: SGHTA and FQGNSA. Seattle cases were enrolled at active infection and followed longitudinally. Sample: peripheral blood. This chain uses TRBV7-2 with TRBJ2-1; 9 bases agree with TRBD2. This clonotype was sampled from a woman in her forties or fifties with COVID-19, enrolled during active disease. The CDR3 bases are TGTGCCAGCAGCTCCGCGGGGGGGCTCACTAAAATTGTAGGCAATGAGCAGTTCTTC. Its protein product is CASSSAGGLTKIVGNEQFF.